These 15 T cell receptor beta chains came from one sample sequenced in a study of cytomegalovirus exposure and HLA in healthy donors. 13 Jbeta primers and 60 Vbeta primers were used for the PCR. The repertoire was sequenced with immunoSEQ multiplex PCR; TCRdb's copy has only in-frame clones and lacks some. In the table there are over 150,000 clones, 85% of which are singletons. The sequencing sample was made of PBMCs. The source is a boy aged 2 to 9 in good health and CMV-seronegative.

J is TRBJ2-7 and V is TRBV28, with D perhaps matching TRBD1 (6 bases). V lost 8 bases to trimming and J lost 7 bases, with 27 bases between them. This CDR3 has 16 residues. Germline CDR1 and CDR2: MDHEN and SYDVKM. The CDR3 reads CASSYPGQKSKGEQYF. The CDR3 nucleotides read TGTGCCAGCTCCTACCCTGGACAGAAATCTAAGGGTGAGCAGTACTTC.

The gene calls are TRBV21-1 and TRBJ1-6; TRBD1 was called by the table and not checked on the DNA. TRBV21-1 is flagged as a pseudogene. The CDR3 is 17 residues long. The CDR3 loop is CASSKVYQAVPNSPLHF. CDR3 bases: TGTGCCAGCAGCAAAGTCTACCAGGCAGTACCTAATTCACCCCTCCACTTT.

The chain is built from TRBV15 and TRBJ1-2; TRBD1 might be the D (5 bases). The V end lost 0 bases, the J end lost 3 bases, and 14 bases lay between the germline ends. This CDR3 is built from 16 residues. Per the germline V gene, CDR1 is LNHNV and CDR2 is YYDKDF (reference sequence). CDR3 sequence (DNA): TGTGCCACCAGCAGAGATTGGGGCAGATTTTACTATGGCTACACCTTC. Protein: CATSRDWGRFYYGYTF.

The chain combines TRBV5-1 with TRBJ1-4; 9 positions agree with TRBD1. The CDR3 runs 15 residues. The trim removed 4 bases at V and 8 bases at J, leaving 9 bases unmatched. Germline CDR1 is SGHRS and CDR2 is YFSETQ. CDR3 region: CASSPRTGEGEKLFF. In DNA form, the CDR3 reads TGCGCCAGCAGCCCCCGGACAGGGGAAGGGGAAAAACTGTTTTTT.

The rearrangement links TRBV30 to TRBJ2-2; the match to TRBD2 covers 8 bases. Germline trimming cut 0 bases from V and 7 bases from J; bases unmatched to any gene: 7. This CDR3 is 15 amino acids long. The germline V gene encodes CDR1 GTSNPN and CDR2 SVGIG (reference sequence). CDR3 sequence (DNA): TGTGCCTGGAGTGTACTGGCGGGGGGAGGCGGGGAGCTGTTTTTT. Its translation: CAWSVLAGGGGELFF. Based on the CDR3 plus reference TRBV30 and TRBJ2-2, the full variable domain is SQTIHQWPATLVQPVGSPLSLECTVEGTSNPNLYWYRQAAGRGLQLLFYSVGIGQISSEVPQNLSASRPQDRQFILSSKKLLLSDSGFYLCAWSVLAGGGGELFFGEGSRLTVL.

This clone appeared a few times. The chain joins TRBV6-1 to TRBJ1-1; TRBD1 is a possible D gene (6 bases). Trimming removed 0 bases from V and 4 bases from J, with 12 bases in between. CDR1 is MNHNS, CDR2 SASEGT, per germline. The CDR3 totals 15 residues. This CDR3 reads CASSEAVGAPTEAFF. The CDR3 bases are TGTGCCAGCAGTGAAGCGGTGGGGGCCCCCACTGAAGCTTTCTTT.

This chain uses TRBV19 with TRBJ1-5, with D uncertain. In germline, CDR1 is LNHDA, CDR2 SQIVND (reference sequence). The CDR3 runs 13 residues. V was pared by 6 bases and J by 4 bases, with 10 bases between. CDR3 nucleotides: TGTGCCAGTAGGTGGACGGGGAATCAGCCCCAGCATTTT. Amino acids: CASRWTGNQPQHF. Together with reference TRBV19 and TRBJ1-5, the CDR3 gives the full variable domain: DGGITQSPKYLFRKEGQNVTLSCEQNLNHDAMYWYRQDPGQGLRLIYYSQIVNDFQKGDIAEGYSVSREKKESFPLTVTSAQKNPTAFYLCASRWTGNQPQHFGDGTRLSIL.

This sequence joins TRBV5-1 and TRBJ2-3; 8 bases line up with TRBD1. Germline values: CDR1 SGHRS, CDR2 YFSETQ. This CDR3 has 15 residues. J was trimmed by 2 bases and V by 0 bases; bases with no gene match: 2. DNA for the CDR3: TGCGCCAGCAGCTTGGAGGACAGGGTCACAGATACGCAGTATTTT. Translating it yields CASSLEDRVTDTQYF.

The V and J genes are TRBV7-6 and TRBJ1-1; 7 bases match TRBD1. The germline V gene has CDR1 SGHVS and CDR2 FNYEAQ. With V trimmed by 2 bases and J by 4 bases, 7 bases remained unmatched. The CDR3 is 15 residues long. The CDR3 DNA is TGTGCCAGCAGCTTACGCCGGGACAGCCCCACTGAAGCTTTCTTT. Translation: CASSLRRDSPTEAFF. The variable domain in full, with the rest retrieved from reference TRBV7-6 and TRBJ1-1, is GAGVSQSPRYKVTKRGQDVALRCDPISGHVSLYWYRQALGQGPEFLTYFNYEAQQDKSGLPNDRFSAERPEGSISTLTIQRTEQRDSAMYRCASSLRRDSPTEAFFGQGTRLTVV.

The chain recombines TRBV6-5 with TRBJ2-7, with TRBD1 matching over 11 bases. The CDR3 runs 13 residues. CDR1 is MNHEY and CDR2 is SVGAGI in the germline V gene. Trimming cost V 6 bases and J 7 bases; bases outside gene matches: 5. The CDR3 sequence is CASSLGTGGEQYF. The DNA for the CDR3 is TGTGCCAGCAGCCTAGGGACAGGGGGTGAGCAGTACTTC.

The V gene is TRBV7-9, the J gene TRBJ2-5; 9 positions agree with TRBD1. The CDR3 spans 15 residues. V was clipped by 7 bases and J by 3 bases; unmatched bases: 9. Germline V CDR1 and CDR2: SEHNR, FQNEAQ (reference sequence). The CDR3 region is CASTFFRDREETQYF. CDR3 in DNA: TGTGCCAGCACCTTTTTCCGGGACAGGGAAGAGACCCAGTACTTC.

In DNA form, the CDR3 reads TGTGCCAGCAGCAGGGGGCCTGAAGCTTTCTTT. Protein product: CASSRGPEAFF. This chain links TRBV27 with TRBJ1-1, with 8 bases matching TRBD1. The CDR3 consists of 11 residues. J was trimmed by 6 bases and V by 6 bases; bases with no gene match: 0. Germline CDR1 is MNHEY and CDR2 is SMNVEV (reference sequence).

This clone was counted only a few times. The V and J genes are TRBV2 and TRBJ2-3; 12 nucleotides match TRBD2. The CDR3 extends over 17 amino acids. The germline V gene encodes CDR1 SNHLY and CDR2 FYNNEI. J was trimmed by 5 bases and V by 4 bases; bases with no gene match: 10. The CDR3 DNA reads TGTGCCAGCAGTGGACGATATCTAGCGGGAGGGTTAGATACGCAGTATTTT. Translating it yields CASSGRYLAGGLDTQYF.

The count of this clone is one. The chain joins TRBV5-1 to TRBJ2-3, with 10 bases identical to TRBD2. V lost 0 bases, J lost 5 bases, and 9 bases stayed unmatched. The CDR3 is 17 amino acids. From germline, CDR1 is SGHRS and CDR2 YFSETQ. CDR3 coding DNA: TGCGCCAGCAGCTTGGAAATCCTAGCGGGAGTTTTAGATACGCAGTATTTT. It specifies CASSLEILAGVLDTQYF.

This clone appeared once. This sequence joins TRBV5-6 and TRBJ2-1; 8 bases line up with TRBD2. After removal of 4 bases from V and 6 bases from J, the junction contained 9 bases not matched to a gene. Germline V CDR1 and CDR2: SGHDT, YYEEEE. The CDR3 is 15 amino acids. In nucleotides, the CDR3 is TGTGCCAGCAGCCCTATAGCGGGACCCAGCAATGAGCAGTTCTTC. Translation gives CASSPIAGPSNEQFF.